Below, one TCR beta chain is given with its context. Germline V gives CDR1 MNHEY, CDR2 SVGAGI. With 0 bases removed from V and 4 bases from J, the gap between germline ends came to 15 bases. The CDR3 consists of 16 residues. The PCR used 60 Vbeta and 13 Jbeta primers. The assay was immunoSEQ multiplex PCR, and TCRdb's table has in-frame clones only and misses some. This sample has approximately 150,000 clones; roughly 87% occur once, and the top ten carry roughly 0.5%. The sample comes from a study of cytomegalovirus exposure and HLA in healthy donors. Sequencing used PBMCs. The chain links TRBV6-5 to TRBJ2-5; TRBD2 is a possible D gene (6 bases). The receptor was isolated from a woman in her thirties or forties in good health and CMV-seronegative. CDR3 in amino acids: CASSYSKFGGGETQYF. The CDR3 nucleotides read TGTGCCAGCAGTTACTCGAAATTCGGGGGAGGAGAGACCCAGTACTTC.